The 23 T cell receptor beta chains listed next were all sequenced from one sample in a study of identical twins. Using its own MiXCR run on the 5' RACE reads, TCRdb lists one record per CDR3 protein. The table includes roughly 1,500,000 distinct CDR3 sequences, 25% to 35% detected once. Sequenced material: cord blood. These receptors all come from a newborn girl in good health.

This clonotype has ten or more counts. The genes are TRBV28 and TRBJ2-7; D unresolved. Between the trimmed V and J ends, which lost 5 bases and 3 bases, there was a span of 8 bases. The CDR3 extends over 12 amino acids. Germline V gene lookup returns CDR1 MDHEN and CDR2 SYDVKM. As DNA, the CDR3 is TGTGCCAGCAGTACCCACTACTACGAGCAGTACTTC. Translation gives CASSTHYYEQYF.

The sample holds a few counts of this clonotype. The CDR3 coding sequence is TGTGCCAGCAGCCAAGCTAGGGAGCTGTTTTTT. It encodes CASSQARELFF. This chain joins TRBV4-2 and TRBJ2-2; no clear D. The CDR3 extends over 11 amino acids. V was trimmed by 1 base and J by 9 bases, leaving 3 bases between them. Germline CDR1 and CDR2: LGHNA and YNFKEQ.

J is TRBJ2-4 and V is TRBV6-1; TRBD1 aligns across 9 bases. CDR3 size: 13 residues. With 6 bases clipped from V and 6 bases from J, the junction kept 3 bases outside the gene matches. The germline V gene encodes CDR1 MNHNS and CDR2 SASEGT. For the CDR3, the DNA is TGTGCCAGCAGATGGACAGGGGTAAACATTCAGTACTTC. Translation: CASRWTGVNIQYF.

This chain connects TRBV4-1 to TRBJ1-1; D is unclear. Per the germline V gene, CDR1 is MGHRA and CDR2 is YSYEKL. This CDR3 is 14 amino acids long. The V gene lost 1 base and the J gene lost 11 bases, with 17 bases spanning the gap. The DNA of the CDR3 is TGCGCCAGCAGCCAAGTGTCCCCGGGAGCTGGGGCTTTCTTT. It yields the protein CASSQVSPGAGAFF.

This clonotype was seen a few times. The J gene is TRBJ1-2, the V gene TRBV12-3 or TRBV12-4, with D unclear. The germline V and J ends were trimmed by 3 bases and 6 bases, with 8 bases remaining between them. The CDR3 consists of 12 residues. The CDR3 loop reads CASSFKGNGYTF. The CDR3 region has the DNA TGTGCCAGCAGTTTCAAGGGAAATGGCTACACCTTC.

The chain carries TRBV24-1 and TRBJ2-1; TRBD2 agrees at 8 bases. CDR1 KGHDR and CDR2 SFDVKD come from the germline V gene. The CDR3 contains 15 residues. Trimming at V came to 4 bases and at J to 6 bases, leaving 7 bases not matched to a gene. The CDR3 region is CATSERASGFNEQFF. CDR3 coding DNA: TGTGCCACCAGTGAACGGGCTAGCGGGTTCAATGAGCAGTTCTTC.

This clonotype was observed a few times. The chain has TRBV7-2 and TRBJ2-3; 12 nucleotides match TRBD2. Germline trimming cut 7 bases from V and 2 bases from J; bases unmatched to any gene: 10. Germline loops: CDR1 SGHTA, CDR2 FQGNSA. The CDR3 covers 17 residues. CDR3 in amino acids: CASKRTSGTIFTDTQYF. CDR3 nucleotide sequence: TGTGCCAGCAAGAGGACTAGCGGGACGATCTTCACAGATACGCAGTATTTT.

The CDR3 loop is CAISDQVSYEQYF. CDR3 coding DNA: TGTGCCATCAGTGACCAGGTCTCCTACGAGCAGTACTTC. The chain joins TRBV10-3 to TRBJ2-7; D call uncertain. Germline CDR1 ENHRY, CDR2 SYGVKD. This CDR3 has 13 amino acids. The V and J ends lost 3 bases and 0 bases respectively, with 6 bases between them.

A few counts support this clonotype. The V gene is TRBV6-5, the J gene TRBJ2-7; TRBD1 is a possible D gene (5 bases). V was clipped by 0 bases and J by 0 bases, with 9 bases between them. Germline CDR1 reads MNHEY; CDR2 reads SVGAGI. CDR3 size: 15 residues. The CDR3 reads CASSYSRQTSYEQYF. In DNA, the CDR3 is TGTGCCAGCAGTTACTCCCGACAGACCTCCTACGAGCAGTACTTC.

The V and J genes are TRBV24-1 and TRBJ2-5, with D possibly being TRBD1 (5 bases). The DNA end lines up better with TRBJ2-7; the J call may be wrong. Germline assignment: CDR1 KGHDR and CDR2 SFDVKD. The length of the CDR3 is 12 residues. The DNA for the CDR3 is TGTGCCACCAGCCTCCAGGGCTACGAGCAGTACTTC. Its translation: CATSLQGYEQYF.

This chain connects TRBV27 to TRBJ2-3, with TRBD2 matching over 11 bases. Germline V gene sequence: CDR1 MNHEY, CDR2 SMNVEV (reference sequence). CDR3 length: 17 residues. The ends lost 4 bases at V and 2 bases at J; junction bases unmatched: 8. CDR3 amino acids: CASSYLGLAGDTDTQYF. The CDR3 region has the DNA TGTGCCAGCAGTTACCTAGGACTAGCGGGCGACACAGATACGCAGTATTTT.

The V gene is TRBV7-6, the J gene TRBJ1-2, with D unclear. Trimming pared 3 bases from V and 5 bases from J, leaving 25 bases between. CDR3 length equals 18 residues. The germline gives CDR1 SGHVS, CDR2 FNYEAQ. Here the CDR3 reads CASSFRSQKRNFPYGYTF. CDR3 sequence (DNA): TGTGCCAGCAGCTTTCGGTCTCAGAAGAGGAATTTCCCTTATGGCTACACCTTC.

The V and J genes are TRBV11-3 and TRBJ2-1; D tentatively reads TRBD1 or TRBD2 (5 bases each). From germline, CDR1 is SGHNT and CDR2 YENEEA. The CDR3 spans 16 residues. V was cut by 5 bases and J by 6 bases, with 20 bases left in between. The CDR3, as DNA: TGTGCCAGCAGCCCCGGTCCTTGGGACGGGACCAATGAGCAGTTCTTC. Its translation: CASSPGPWDGTNEQFF.

J is TRBJ1-4 and V is TRBV27, with 7 bases fitting TRBD1. CDR3 length: 16 residues. With 2 bases clipped from V and 8 bases from J, the junction kept 11 bases outside the gene matches. Germline assignment: CDR1 MNHEY and CDR2 SMNVEV (reference sequence). CDR3 DNA: TGTGCCAGCAGTTTAGGACCGACAGGGCCCTGGGAAAAACTGTTTTTT. Translation gives CASSLGPTGPWEKLFF.

The rearrangement joins TRBV7-9 to TRBJ2-3, with D possibly being TRBD1 or TRBD2 (6 bases each). CDR1 SEHNR and CDR2 FQNEAQ come from the germline V gene (reference sequence). The CDR3 is made up of 16 amino acids. V was clipped by 2 bases and J by 0 bases, with 12 bases between them. The CDR3 DNA sequence: TGTGCCAGCAGCTTAAGGGGGGAGACCAGCACAGATACGCAGTATTTT. It codes for CASSLRGETSTDTQYF. The full variable domain, in which reference TRBV7-9 and TRBJ2-3 provide the parts outside the CDR3, is DTGVSQNPRHKITKRGQNVTFRCDPISEHNRLYWYRQTLGQGPEFLTYFQNEAQLEKSRLLSDRFSAERPKGSFSTLEIQRTEQGDSAMYLCASSLRGETSTDTQYFGPGTRLTVL.

This clonotype was counted only a few times. The chain has TRBV6-6 and TRBJ1-5, with D tentatively TRBD1 (6 bases). The CDR3 length is 14 residues. Germline assignment: CDR1 MNHNY and CDR2 SVGAGI (reference sequence). Between the trimmed V and J ends, which lost 5 bases and 3 bases, there was a span of 11 bases. CDR3 sequence: CASSDRPDNQPQHF. CDR3 nucleotide sequence: TGTGCCAGCAGTGACAGGCCCGACAATCAGCCCCAGCATTTT.

The V gene is TRBV11-2, the J gene TRBJ2-1, with TRBD2 matching 10 bases. V shed 1 base and J 4 bases; nucleotides not matched to a gene: 10. CDR3 length equals 18 residues. Germline CDR1 and CDR2: SGHAT and FQNNGV. The CDR3 DNA follows: TGTGCCAGCAGCTTAGGGCGAGCGGGAGGGGCAAGATACAATGAGCAGTTCTTC. Encoded protein: CASSLGRAGGARYNEQFF.

V gene TRBV20-1 combines with J gene TRBJ1-5; D may be TRBD1 (5 bases). The length of the CDR3 is 15 residues. V lost 1 base, J lost 2 bases, and 12 bases lay in between. The germline V gene has CDR1 DFQATT and CDR2 SNEGSKA (reference sequence). In nucleotides, the CDR3 is TGCAGTGCTAGAGGTTCCGGGACCCGCAATCAGCCCCAGCATTTT. This sequence encodes CSARGSGTRNQPQHF.

This clonotype occurred a few times. V and J are TRBV21-1 and TRBJ1-4; no DNA check was done on the table's D call, TRBD1. TRBV21-1 is marked as a pseudogene. The CDR3 loop spans 14 amino acids. The CDR3 nucleotides are TGTGCCAGCAGCTCCGACAGGGGGTGCGAAAAACTGTTTTTT. It yields the protein CASSSDRGCEKLFF.

This rearrangement joins TRBV14 to TRBJ2-2; 8 positions agree with TRBD2. The CDR3 extends over 18 amino acids. The germline CDR1 and CDR2 sequences are SGHDN and FVKESK. The ends lost 4 bases at V and 1 base at J; junction bases unmatched: 11. The CDR3 sequence is CASSPFGSGGRNTGELFF. CDR3 DNA sequence: TGTGCCAGCAGCCCATTTGGGAGCGGGGGCCGGAACACCGGGGAGCTGTTTTTT.

This clonotype was observed a few times. The chain employs TRBV20-1 and TRBJ2-1, with D maybe TRBD2 (5 bases). This CDR3 is 14 amino acids long. The V and J ends lost 6 bases and 6 bases respectively, with 18 bases between them. CDR1 and CDR2 from the germline V gene are DFQATT and SNEGSKA (reference sequence). The CDR3 protein is CSACRSSWVNEQFF. CDR3 bases: TGCAGTGCCTGCCGGTCTAGCTGGGTCAATGAGCAGTTCTTC.

This clonotype has just a few counts. The chain combines TRBV27 with TRBJ2-4; D uncertain. CDR1 is MNHEY, CDR2 SMNVEV, per germline (reference sequence). Trimming took 2 bases from V and 13 from J, leaving 15 bases between them. CDR3 size: 13 residues. The DNA of the CDR3 is TGTGCCAGCAGTTTACAGGCCTTTGAGGAGCAGTACTTC. This codes for CASSLQAFEEQYF.

This clonotype was counted between two and nine times. This rearrangement joins TRBV12-3 or TRBV12-4 to TRBJ2-7, with 12 positions matching TRBD2. Unmatched junction bases numbered 2, after V lost 6 bases and J lost 2 bases. This CDR3 spans 14 amino acids. The CDR3 bases are TGTGCCAGCAGAACTAGCGGGGGGCCCTACGAGCAGTACTTC. Translated: CASRTSGGPYEQYF.